The 2 T cell receptor beta chains below all came from one sample that was sequenced in a study of blood T cell repertoires in COVID-19 (dated by TCRdb to 2018 to 2021). The library was generated by the immunoSEQ multiplex PCR assay. TCRdb stores this immuneACCESS table with in-frame sequences only. Part of the clones is absent; in the studies checked, under half of the shortfall reflects unresolved V genes, and no reason is known for the rest. The table for this sample lists around 280,000 clones; approximately 89% of them were counted only once. In total, the top ten clones hold approximately 10% of the sample. What was sequenced was peripheral blood. Receptors originate from a young woman with COVID-19, enrolled during active disease.

V gene TRBV6-6 combines with J gene TRBJ1-1; the match to TRBD1 covers 9 bases. Germline V gives CDR1 MNHNY, CDR2 SVGAGI (reference sequence). The CDR3 contains 14 residues. Germline trimming cut 6 bases from V and 7 bases from J; bases unmatched to any gene: 9. The DNA of the CDR3 is TGTGCCAGCAGCCAACAGGGGGCTCAATTTGAAGCTTTCTTT. Translation: CASSQQGAQFEAFF.

J is TRBJ1-5 and V is TRBV19; D unclear. V shed 5 bases and J shed 6 bases, with 11 bases lying between them. Germline V gene sequence: CDR1 LNHDA, CDR2 SQIVND (reference sequence). This CDR3 is built from 13 residues. CDR3 DNA: TGTGCCAGTAGTTTGGAGCCTGGTCAGCCCCAGCATTTT. Its protein product is CASSLEPGQPQHF. The whole variable domain, filled in from reference TRBV19 and TRBJ1-5, reads DGGITQSPKYLFRKEGQNVTLSCEQNLNHDAMYWYRQDPGQGLRLIYYSQIVNDFQKGDIAEGYSVSREKKESFPLTVTSAQKNPTAFYLCASSLEPGQPQHFGDGTRLSIL.